This TCR beta chain came from a study of T cell repertoires in cytomegalovirus infection. Study summary: Public TCR beta signatures indicated both CMV infection and matching HLA type. Notes on the study in general: In two of eight donors, the top clonotype was HLA-C-restricted CMV-specific. Carriers of CMV plus the relevant HLA were identified by cumulative public TCR beta family frequency.

This clonotype was seen ten or more times. Its target is unknown. TCRdb re-analysed the reads in MiXCR, keeping a single row per CDR3 protein. The table has fewer than 350,000 distinct CDR3 sequences, around 9.5% seen once. Material for sequencing was PBMCs. The receptor was derived from a human donor in good health (CMV status not recorded). Some clones in this sample may be carry-over from other donors' samples.

Written as DNA, the CDR3 is TGTGCCAGCAGCTCCGGCCTCGGGGGCTTTAATAATTCACCCCTCCACTTT. Encoded protein: CASSSGLGGFNNSPLHF. The chain links TRBV7-2 to TRBJ1-6; weak D call: TRBD1 (6 bases). Trimming left V 4 bases short and J 5 bases short, with 18 bases between. Germline V gene data show CDR1 as SGHTA and CDR2 as FQGNSA. The CDR3 runs to 17 residues.